These T cell receptor beta chains were read from a single sample in a study of B cell selection in AIRE deficiency. Some clones are missing from TCRdb's copy, which holds only in-frame ones; the method was immunoSEQ multiplex PCR. The profile shows approximately 26,000 clones, over 80% of them singletons. The source material was CD4+CD25+ Tregs sorted from PBMCs. The receptors originated from a human donor in good health. Both conserved end residues are part of each CDR3. D genes are given only for firm matches. Size is omitted from some rows. Given values are once, few, many or a class for expanded clones.

D: NA
J: TRBJ2-5
V: TRBV27
size: NA
length: 15
CDR3: CASSIPRGPGETQYF
DNA: TGTGCCAGCAGTATACCACGGGGACCAGGGGAGACCCAGTACTTC

D: NA
J: TRBJ2-2
V: TRBV5-6
size: NA
length: 16
CDR3: CASSLFGGLGTGELFF
DNA: TGTGCCAGCAGCTTGTTCGGGGGGCTCGGCACCGGGGAGCTGTTTTTT

D: NA
J: TRBJ1-2
V: TRBV5-6
size: NA
length: 13
CDR3: CASSLGLMSGYTF
DNA: TGTGCCAGCAGCTTGGGACTGATGAGTGGCTACACCTTC

D: NA
J: TRBJ1-5
V: TRBV19
size: NA
length: 14
CDR3: CASSITQGRQPQHF
DNA: TGTGCCAGTAGTATAACCCAGGGGAGGCAGCCCCAGCATTTT

D: TRBD2
J: TRBJ2-3
V: TRBV6-5
size: once
length: 16
CDR3: CASSYSASGGKHTQYF
DNA: TGTGCCAGCAGTTACTCCGCTAGCGGGGGCAAACATACGCAGTATTTT

D: NA
J: TRBJ1-1
V: TRBV11-3
size: NA
length: 13
CDR3: CASSISQNTEAFF
DNA: TGTGCCAGCAGCATATCCCAAAACACTGAAGCTTTCTTT

D: TRBD1
J: TRBJ2-3
V: TRBV7-8
size: NA
length: 17
CDR3: CASSQRGTGVTTDTQYF
DNA: TGTGCCAGCAGCCAAAGGGGGACAGGGGTTACCACAGATACGCAGTATTTT

D: NA
J: TRBJ1-1
V: TRBV11-2
size: once
length: 15
CDR3: CASSLVSKGNTEAFF
DNA: TGTGCCAGCAGCTTAGTGAGTAAGGGGAACACTGAAGCTTTCTTT

D: TRBD1
J: TRBJ2-5
V: TRBV18
size: once
length: 16
CDR3: CASSHGTGLYQETQYF
DNA: TGTGCCAGCTCACACGGGACAGGGCTGTACCAAGAGACCCAGTACTTC

D: NA
J: TRBJ1-4
V: TRBV2
size: NA
length: 12
CDR3: CASSDSPAKLFF
DNA: TGTGCCAGCAGTGACAGCCCCGCAAAACTGTTTTTT

D: TRBD2
J: TRBJ2-5
V: TRBV19
size: NA
length: 16
CDR3: CASSFSGGTISETQYF
DNA: TGTGCCAGTAGTTTTAGCGGGGGGACGATTTCGGAGACCCAGTACTTC

D: NA
J: TRBJ1-2
V: TRBV5-1
size: NA
length: 16
CDR3: CASSFHPDSINYGYTF
DNA: TGCGCCAGCAGCTTTCATCCCGACAGTATTAACTATGGCTACACCTTC

D: NA
J: TRBJ2-1
V: TRBV27
size: NA
length: 15
CDR3: CASTRRGLLGNEQFF
DNA: TGTGCCAGCACCCGACGGGGACTTCTAGGCAATGAGCAGTTCTTC

D: NA
J: TRBJ2-2
V: TRBV2
size: NA
length: 13
CDR3: CASSVGGNGELFF
DNA: TGTGCCAGCAGCGTGGGAGGAAACGGGGAGCTGTTTTTT

D: NA
J: TRBJ2-2
V: TRBV10-2
size: NA
length: 13
CDR3: CASSERFAGELFF
DNA: TGCGCCAGCAGTGAGCGATTTGCCGGGGAGCTGTTTTTT

D: NA
J: TRBJ2-1
V: TRBV6-1
size: once
length: 16
CDR3: CASSDRSAGSYNEQFF
DNA: TGTGCCAGCAGTGATCGTTCGGCAGGGAGTTACAATGAGCAGTTCTTC

D: TRBD2
J: TRBJ2-1
V: TRBV9
size: NA
length: 16
CDR3: CASSSGSGGAYNEQFF
DNA: TGTGCCAGCAGCTCCGGGAGCGGGGGGGCATACAATGAGCAGTTCTTC